One and the same sample provided the 16 T cell receptor beta chains below, sequenced in a study of shared clonotypes between healthy human individuals. CD45RO-negative, CCR7-positively selected cells formed the naive CD8 fraction, excluding terminally differentiated effector memory CD45RA+ cells. Generated by immunoSEQ multiplex PCR, the TCRdb table keeps only in-frame clones and is missing some. The table lists millions of clones, about 95% of them singletons. The sample was naive CD8+ T cells sorted from blood. The receptors originated from a man aged 18 to 30 in good health.

The chain has TRBV18 and TRBJ2-7; D is uncertain. The germline V gene encodes CDR1 KGHSH and CDR2 LQKENI. V lost 5 bases and J lost 2, with 7 bases in between. This CDR3 contains 12 residues. The DNA of the CDR3 is TGTGCCAGCTCAACGGCGACCTACGAGCAGTACTTC. Its protein is CASSTATYEQYF.

As for this clone: The same CDR3 arises from other DNA sequences in this sample as well. The V gene is TRBV5-6, the J gene TRBJ2-2; 10 nucleotides match TRBD2. Losses at the gene ends were 0 bases for V and 8 bases for J; bases not matched to a gene: 7. Germline CDR1 is SGHDT and CDR2 is YYEEEE. CDR3 length: 16 residues. In DNA, the CDR3 is TGTGCCAGCAGCTTGGGTCTAGCGGGAGTTGTGGGGGAGCTGTTTTTT. This encodes CASSLGLAGVVGELFF.

The J gene is TRBJ1-1, the V gene TRBV10-1; D call uncertain. Per the germline V gene, CDR1 is WNHNN and CDR2 is SYGVQD (reference sequence). This CDR3 is 13 amino acids long. Trimming shortened V by 6 bases and J by 1 base, and 9 bases separated the two germline ends. In nucleotides, the CDR3 is TGCGCCAGCAGAATTGACACGAACACTGAAGCTTTCTTT. Its protein product is CASRIDTNTEAFF.

The rearrangement joins TRBV27 to TRBJ2-7; TRBD1 is a possible D gene (6 bases). V was trimmed by 4 bases and J by 5 bases, leaving 12 bases between them. The CDR3 loop spans 13 amino acids. Germline CDR1 and CDR2: MNHEY and SMNVEV (reference sequence). In nucleotides, the CDR3 is TGTGCCAGCAGTTGGACCCGGGACAACGAGCAGTACTTC. It specifies CASSWTRDNEQYF.

The rearrangement uses TRBV25-1 and TRBJ2-2, with D perhaps matching TRBD1 (5 bases). Trimming removed 10 bases from V and 0 bases from J, with 15 bases in between. CDR1 is MGHDK, CDR2 SYGVNS, per germline. The CDR3 loop spans 15 amino acids. The CDR3 bases are TGTGCCACCCAATTGACAGAGGCGAACACCGGGGAGCTGTTTTTT. Translated, it gives CATQLTEANTGELFF.

CDR3 DNA: TGTGCCAGCAGCTTAGACAGGGGCTACGACACCGGGGAGCTGTTTTTT. Amino acid sequence: CASSLDRGYDTGELFF. The J gene is TRBJ2-2, the V gene TRBV13; 7 bases align to TRBD1. This CDR3 spans 16 amino acids. J was trimmed by 3 bases and V by 1 base; bases with no gene match: 5. The V gene's germline CDR1 is PRHDT and CDR2 FYEKMQ (reference sequence).

This chain joins TRBV11-2 and TRBJ2-7; 8 bases align to TRBD1. This CDR3 is built from 16 residues. The germline V gene has CDR1 SGHAT and CDR2 FQNNGV. Trimming cost V 6 bases and J 2 bases; bases outside gene matches: 12. Here the CDR3 reads CASSLSSGTGAYEQYF. CDR3 DNA sequence: TGTGCCAGCAGTTTGTCCTCCGGGACAGGAGCCTACGAGCAGTACTTC.

The chain is built from TRBV7-8 and TRBJ1-1; tentatively, D is TRBD1 (6 bases). Germline CDR1 and CDR2: SGHVS and FQNEAQ. V shed 0 bases and J shed 2 bases, with 16 bases lying between them. The CDR3 length is 17 residues. The CDR3 protein is CASSLAGRGIGNTEAFF. In DNA form, the CDR3 reads TGTGCCAGCAGCTTAGCTGGCAGGGGAATTGGAAACACTGAAGCTTTCTTT.

V and J are TRBV28 and TRBJ2-7; 9 positions agree with TRBD1. V shed 3 bases and J 5 bases; nucleotides not matched to a gene: 8. Germline V lookup: CDR1 MDHEN, CDR2 SYDVKM. CDR3 length equals 15 residues. The CDR3 DNA is TGTGCCAGCAGTTTCTCCGGGACAGGGACCCACGAGCAGTACTTC. It is translated as CASSFSGTGTHEQYF.

The chain joins TRBV27 to TRBJ2-1; D not certain. The CDR3 is made up of 15 amino acids. Germline assignment: CDR1 MNHEY and CDR2 SMNVEV (reference sequence). Trimming shortened V by 2 bases and J by 4 bases, and 12 bases separated the two germline ends. The CDR3 DNA sequence: TGTGCCAGCAGTTTAGGGCCGCCCTTATACAATGAGCAGTTCTTC. Protein sequence: CASSLGPPLYNEQFF.

The chain uses TRBV30 and TRBJ2-3, with TRBD2 matching over 10 bases. V lost 3 bases and J lost 4; bases outside the gene matches: 4. CDR1 is GTSNPN, CDR2 SVGIG, per germline (reference sequence). This CDR3 is built from 14 residues. This chain's CDR3 is CAWSLSGGADTQYF. CDR3 bases: TGTGCCTGGAGCCTGAGCGGGGGGGCAGATACGCAGTATTTT.

The rearrangement joins TRBV27 to TRBJ2-5; 10 nucleotides match TRBD1. CDR1 is MNHEY, CDR2 SMNVEV, per germline (reference sequence). CDR3 length: 15 amino acids. V lost 6 bases, J lost 5 bases, and 9 bases stayed unmatched. The chain's CDR3 is CASSPTGGPPETQYF. Here the CDR3 DNA reads TGTGCCAGCAGCCCGACAGGGGGCCCCCCGGAGACCCAGTACTTC.

This chain uses TRBV30 with TRBJ1-2; weak D call: TRBD1 (6 bases). The CDR3 covers 14 residues. The germline gives CDR1 GTSNPN, CDR2 SVGIG (reference sequence). V lost 4 bases and J 8 bases, leaving 20 bases between the germline ends. The CDR3 reads CAWTGVRPFQGYTF. The CDR3 DNA reads as TGTGCCTGGACAGGGGTCCGCCCTTTTCAAGGCTACACCTTC.

In regard to this clone: Different DNA sequences within this sample yield the same CDR3. V and J are TRBV6-5 and TRBJ2-2; maybe TRBD2 (5 bases). V lost 5 bases to trimming and J lost 6 bases, with 7 bases between them. The CDR3 sequence is 12 residues long. Per the germline V gene, CDR1 is MNHEY and CDR2 is SVGAGI. CDR3 nucleotide sequence: TGTGCCAGCAGTCTGGGAGCCGGGGAGCTGTTTTTT. It specifies CASSLGAGELFF.

The V gene is TRBV7-6, the J gene TRBJ2-7; TRBD2 matches at 13 bases. The germline gives CDR1 SGHVS, CDR2 FNYEAQ. CDR3 size: 14 residues. Germline trimming cut 4 bases from V and 5 bases from J; bases unmatched to any gene: 2. In nucleotides, the CDR3 is TGTGCCAGCAGCTCAGGACTAGCGGGAGACGAGCAGTACTTC. Encoded protein: CASSSGLAGDEQYF.

The chain recombines TRBV28 with TRBJ2-7; a weak D match, TRBD1 (6 bases). Looked up from germline, CDR1 is MDHEN and CDR2 is SYDVKM. V lost 7 bases and J 0 bases, leaving 10 bases between the germline ends. The CDR3 extends over 13 amino acids. CDR3 in amino acids: CASNPGHSYEQYF. CDR3 DNA sequence: TGTGCCAGCAATCCGGGACACTCCTACGAGCAGTACTTC.